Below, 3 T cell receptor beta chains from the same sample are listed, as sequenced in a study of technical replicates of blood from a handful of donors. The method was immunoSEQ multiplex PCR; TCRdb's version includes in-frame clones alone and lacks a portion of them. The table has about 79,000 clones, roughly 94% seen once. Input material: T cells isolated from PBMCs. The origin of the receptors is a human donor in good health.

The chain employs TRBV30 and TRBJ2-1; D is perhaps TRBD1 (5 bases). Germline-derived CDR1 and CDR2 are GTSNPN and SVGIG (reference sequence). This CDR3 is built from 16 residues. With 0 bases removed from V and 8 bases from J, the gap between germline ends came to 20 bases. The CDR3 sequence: CAWSVGVGILGDEQFF. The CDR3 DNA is TGTGCCTGGAGTGTAGGAGTAGGCATCTTAGGGGATGAGCAGTTCTTC.

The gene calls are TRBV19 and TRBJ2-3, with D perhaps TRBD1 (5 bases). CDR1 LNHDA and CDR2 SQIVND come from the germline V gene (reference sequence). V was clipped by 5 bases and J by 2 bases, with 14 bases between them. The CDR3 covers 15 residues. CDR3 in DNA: TGTGCCAGTAGTCCAAGTCGGACATACACAGATACGCAGTATTTT. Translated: CASSPSRTYTDTQYF.

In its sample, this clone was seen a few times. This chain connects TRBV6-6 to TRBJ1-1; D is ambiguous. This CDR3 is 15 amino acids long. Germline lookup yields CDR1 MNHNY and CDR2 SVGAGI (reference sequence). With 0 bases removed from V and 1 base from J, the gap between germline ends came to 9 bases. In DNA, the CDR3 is TGTGCCAGCAGTTACTCTGTCGAGGGGAACACTGAAGCTTTCTTT. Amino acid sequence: CASSYSVEGNTEAFF.